This TCR beta chain comes out of a study of cytomegalovirus exposure and HLA in healthy donors. Whole-study results and caveats: Common viral pathogens (according to a later analysis) appeared linked to several of the most significant clusters. Some TCR beta chains (more than 150 of them) were listed as cytomegalovirus-associated. Presence/absence analyses took donor sequencing depth as roughly uniform. Many donors carried some public TCRs, although rarity characterized most TCR sequences.

This PCR relied on a set of 60 Vbeta primers and 13 Jbeta primers. This table comes from immunoSEQ multiplex PCR, and its TCRdb copy is limited to in-frame clones, with some not included. This table has roughly 130,000 clones, approximately 74% appearing once. The germline V gene has CDR1 SNHLY and CDR2 FYNNEI. CDR3 size: 14 residues. The trim removed 7 bases at V and 3 bases at J, leaving 4 bases unmatched. Note on this clone: Antigen: not known.

J is TRBJ2-1 and V is TRBV2; 9 bases line up with TRBD2. Sequencing was performed on PBMCs. The sequence derives from a man aged 35 to 55 in good health and CMV-seropositive. CDR3 sequence reads: CASTLAGDYNEQFF. In DNA, the CDR3 is TGTGCCAGCACCTTAGCGGGGGACTACAATGAGCAGTTCTTC.